One sample yielded the 9 T cell receptor beta chains listed below, sequenced in a study of cytomegalovirus exposure and HLA in healthy donors. Primers: 60 Vbeta forward and 13 Jbeta reverse. The assay was immunoSEQ multiplex PCR, and TCRdb's table has in-frame clones only and misses some. The sample records around 270,000 clones, about 80% being singletons. Sequenced input: PBMCs. All receptors come from a girl aged 2 to 9 in good health and CMV-seronegative.

V is TRBV7-9 and J is TRBJ2-7, with D tentatively TRBD2 (6 bases). V lost 3 bases, J lost 7 bases, and 16 bases lay in between. Germline CDR1 and CDR2: SEHNR and FQNEAQ (reference sequence). The CDR3 is 14 amino acids. CDR3 sequence (DNA): TGTGCCAGCAGCTTGGGGGGTATGACCCGGGAGCAGTACTTC. This translates into CASSLGGMTREQYF. The whole variable domain, filled in from reference TRBV7-9 and TRBJ2-7, reads DTGVSQNPRHKITKRGQNVTFRCDPISEHNRLYWYRQTLGQGPEFLTYFQNEAQLEKSRLLSDRFSAERPKGSFSTLEIQRTEQGDSAMYLCASSLGGMTREQYFGPGTRLTVT.

CDR3 loop: CASSFRSGNQPQHF. In DNA form, the CDR3 reads TGTGCCAGCAGCTTTCGGAGCGGCAATCAGCCCCAGCATTTT. V is TRBV5-6 and J is TRBJ1-5; unclear D gene. Trimming shortened V by 2 bases and J by 2 bases, and 8 bases separated the two germline ends. Germline loops: CDR1 SGHDT, CDR2 YYEEEE. The CDR3 runs 14 residues.

This rearrangement joins TRBV5-1 to TRBJ2-1, with TRBD2 matching over 10 bases. This CDR3 has 18 residues. The germline gives CDR1 SGHRS, CDR2 YFSETQ. V shed 2 bases and J 4 bases; nucleotides not matched to a gene: 12. The CDR3 protein is CASSFSPVAGGGYNEQFF. The DNA of the CDR3 is TGCGCCAGCAGCTTCAGCCCTGTAGCGGGAGGTGGGTACAATGAGCAGTTCTTC.

The chain has TRBV10-3 and TRBJ2-1, with TRBD2 identical over 9 bases. The CDR3 totals 17 residues. Trimming took 0 bases from V and 4 from J; bases not matched to a gene: 7. Looked up from germline, CDR1 is ENHRY and CDR2 is SYGVKD. CDR3 DNA: TGTGCCATCAGTGAGTCAAGTAGCGGGAGAGATTACAATGAGCAGTTCTTC. Translation gives CAISESSSGRDYNEQFF.

V gene TRBV6-5 combines with J gene TRBJ2-3, with D possibly matching TRBD1 (5 bases). V was clipped by 0 bases and J by 2 bases, with 9 bases between them. CDR1 and CDR2 from the germline V gene are MNHEY and SVGAGI. The CDR3 consists of 15 residues. CDR3 DNA: TGTGCCAGCAGTTACTCGGGCAGGGACACAGATACGCAGTATTTT. Protein sequence: CASSYSGRDTDTQYF.

V gene TRBV30 combines with J gene TRBJ1-1; a possible D gene is TRBD1 (5 bases). The CDR3 is 14 amino acids. Germline V gene lookup returns CDR1 GTSNPN and CDR2 SVGIG (reference sequence). The V gene lost 2 bases and the J gene lost 5 bases, with 15 bases spanning the gap. CDR3 bases: TGTGCCTGGAGTTATTTAGGGGCGCCTACTGAAGCTTTCTTT. Translation gives CAWSYLGAPTEAFF.

This chain uses TRBV2 with TRBJ2-5; the D gene is possibly TRBD1 (5 bases). Looked up from germline, CDR1 is SNHLY and CDR2 is FYNNEI. The CDR3 runs 13 residues. V shed 5 bases and J shed 2 bases, with 9 bases lying between them. The CDR3 loop is CASSQTDQETQYF. DNA of the CDR3: TGTGCCAGCAGTCAGACAGATCAAGAGACCCAGTACTTC.

This clone occurred once. The genes are TRBV6-5 and TRBJ2-5; D is uncertain. Trimming cost V 0 bases and J 3 bases, with 8 bases left between them. CDR1 MNHEY and CDR2 SVGAGI come from the germline V gene. CDR3 length: 14 amino acids. CDR3: CASSYSLSEETQYF. The CDR3 nucleotides are TGTGCCAGCAGTTACTCCCTGTCGGAAGAGACCCAGTACTTC.

The J gene is TRBJ2-1, the V gene TRBV28; 9 nucleotides align to TRBD1. Looked up from germline, CDR1 is MDHEN and CDR2 is SYDVKM. The CDR3 sequence is 16 residues long. Unmatched junction bases numbered 10, after V lost 5 bases and J lost 5 bases. The CDR3 nucleotides are TGTGCCAGCAGTGGGACCGGGACAGGGCGCGACAATGAGCAGTTCTTC. Translation: CASSGTGTGRDNEQFF.